The T cell receptor (beta chain) described here comes from a study of blood T cell repertoires in COVID-19. Across the whole study: Spain, Italy and the United States supplied samples that represented acute and convalescent COVID-19. Nucleic acid was either cDNA or gDNA, and it came from T cells, B-cell-depleted T cells, or PBMCs.

Trimming pared 0 bases from V and 7 bases from J, leaving 16 bases between. The CDR3 totals 15 residues. Germline CDR1 and CDR2: SEHNR and FQNEAQ (reference sequence). The authors' processing: Amplification with reference gene primers provided the estimates of nucleated cell counts. Generated by immunoSEQ multiplex PCR, the TCRdb table keeps only in-frame clones and is missing some. V and J calls and clone size are those listed in that table; D and trimming were worked out from the DNA. The repertoire holds 25,000 to 30,000 clones, with 80% to 90% as singletons. This TCR was sampled from a human donor in a cohort sampled during active COVID-19. The sequenced sample was peripheral blood. The rearrangement joins TRBV7-9 to TRBJ2-7; maybe TRBD2 (7 bases). The CDR3 DNA follows: TGTGCCAGCAGCTTAGCCGGGGGGCTGACGGGTGAGCAGTACTTC. This sequence encodes CASSLAGGLTGEQYF.